This T cell receptor beta chain was recorded in a study of control samples from healthy donors and cancer patients. The data were produced by immunoSEQ multiplex PCR, yet TCRdb's version contains in-frame clones alone and is incomplete. The sample shows about 130,000 clones, about 90% of them seen only once. Trimming stripped 6 bases from V and 1 base from J, with 9 bases between. CDR1 is KGHSH, CDR2 LQKENI, per germline. The CDR3 runs to 13 residues. Source material: blood. The sequence came from a man aged 18-30 years in good health. This rearrangement joins TRBV18 to TRBJ2-5; no clear D gene. CDR3 amino acids: CASSPIPQETQYF. CDR3 coding DNA: TGTGCCAGCTCTCCGATCCCCCAAGAGACCCAGTACTTC. Complete variable domain (other parts from reference TRBV18 and TRBJ2-5): NAGVMQNPRHLVRRRGQEARLRCSPMKGHSHVYWYRQLPEEGLKFMVYLQKENIIDESGMPKERFSAEFPKEGPSILRIQQVVRGDSAAYFCASSPIPQETQYFGPGTRLLVL.